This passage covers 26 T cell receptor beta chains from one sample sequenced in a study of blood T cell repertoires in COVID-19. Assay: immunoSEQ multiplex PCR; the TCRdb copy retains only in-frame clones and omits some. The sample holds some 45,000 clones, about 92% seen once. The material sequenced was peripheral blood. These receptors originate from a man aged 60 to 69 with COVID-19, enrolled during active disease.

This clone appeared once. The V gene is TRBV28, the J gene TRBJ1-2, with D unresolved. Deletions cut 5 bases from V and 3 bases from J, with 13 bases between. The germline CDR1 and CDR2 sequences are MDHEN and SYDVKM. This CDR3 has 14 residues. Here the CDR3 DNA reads TGTGCCAGCAGTACCCCGGTCGGGGACTATGGCTACACCTTC. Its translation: CASSTPVGDYGYTF.

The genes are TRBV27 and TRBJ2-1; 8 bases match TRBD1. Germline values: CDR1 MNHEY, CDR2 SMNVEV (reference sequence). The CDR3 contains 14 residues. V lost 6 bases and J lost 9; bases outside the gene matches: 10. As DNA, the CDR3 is TGTGCCAGCAGCCGCACAACAGGGGGGTTTGAGCAGTTCTTC. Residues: CASSRTTGGFEQFF.

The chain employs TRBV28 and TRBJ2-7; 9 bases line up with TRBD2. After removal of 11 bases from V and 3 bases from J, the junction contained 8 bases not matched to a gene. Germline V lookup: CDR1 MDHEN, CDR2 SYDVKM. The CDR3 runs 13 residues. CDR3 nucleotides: TGTGCCCTGGCGCCTAGCGGGAACTACGAGCAGTACTTC. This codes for CALAPSGNYEQYF.

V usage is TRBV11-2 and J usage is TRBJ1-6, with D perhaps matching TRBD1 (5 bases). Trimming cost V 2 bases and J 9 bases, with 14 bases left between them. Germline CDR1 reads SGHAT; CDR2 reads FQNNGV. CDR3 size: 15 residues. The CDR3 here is CASSLIPGWSSPLHF. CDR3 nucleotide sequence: TGTGCCAGCAGCTTAATCCCAGGGTGGAGTTCACCCCTCCACTTT.

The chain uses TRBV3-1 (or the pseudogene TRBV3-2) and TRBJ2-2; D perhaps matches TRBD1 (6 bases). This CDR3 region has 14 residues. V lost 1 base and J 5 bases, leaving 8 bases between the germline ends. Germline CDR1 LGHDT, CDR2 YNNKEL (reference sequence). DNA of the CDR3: TGTGCCAGCAGCCAAGTAGGGGGAACCGGGGAGCTGTTTTTT. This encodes CASSQVGGTGELFF.

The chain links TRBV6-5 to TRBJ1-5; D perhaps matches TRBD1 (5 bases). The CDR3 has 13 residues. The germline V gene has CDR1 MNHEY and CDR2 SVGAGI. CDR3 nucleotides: TGTGCTTCATCTTTCAGGGCGAATCAGCCCCAGCATTTT. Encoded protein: CASSFRANQPQHF.

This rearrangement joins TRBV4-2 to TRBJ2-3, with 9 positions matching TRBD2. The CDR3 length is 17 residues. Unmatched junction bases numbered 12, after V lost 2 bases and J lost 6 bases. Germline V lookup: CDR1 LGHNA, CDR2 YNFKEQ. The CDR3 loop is CASSQRGAGGITDTQYF. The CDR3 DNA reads TGTGCCAGCAGCCAAAGGGGAGCGGGGGGCATAACGGATACGCAGTATTTT.

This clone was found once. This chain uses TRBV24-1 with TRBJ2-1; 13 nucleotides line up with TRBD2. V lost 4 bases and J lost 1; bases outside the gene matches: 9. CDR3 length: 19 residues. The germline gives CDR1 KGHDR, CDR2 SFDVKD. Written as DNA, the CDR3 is TGTGCCACCAGTGACCCACAGGGACTAGCGGGGACTTCCTACAATGAGCAGTTCTTC. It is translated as CATSDPQGLAGTSYNEQFF.

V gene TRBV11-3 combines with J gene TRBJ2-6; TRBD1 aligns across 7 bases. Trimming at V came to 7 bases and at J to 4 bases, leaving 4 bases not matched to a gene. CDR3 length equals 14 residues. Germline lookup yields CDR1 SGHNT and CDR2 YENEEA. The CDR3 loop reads CASKGGDGANVLTF. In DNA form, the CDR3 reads TGTGCCAGCAAAGGGGGCGACGGGGCCAACGTCCTGACTTTC.

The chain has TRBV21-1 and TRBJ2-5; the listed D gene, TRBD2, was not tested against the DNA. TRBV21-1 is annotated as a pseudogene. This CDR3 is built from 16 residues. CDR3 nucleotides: TGTGCCAGCAGCAAACCCCAGCGGGGGCTCCAAGAGACCCAGTACTTC. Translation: CASSKPQRGLQETQYF.

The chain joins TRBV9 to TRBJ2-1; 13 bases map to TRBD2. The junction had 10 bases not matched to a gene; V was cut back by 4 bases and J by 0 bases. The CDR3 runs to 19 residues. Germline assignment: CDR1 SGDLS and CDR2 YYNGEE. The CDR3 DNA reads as TGTGCCAGCAGCACACCGGGACTAGCGGGAAAGAGCTCCTACAATGAGCAGTTCTTC. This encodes CASSTPGLAGKSSYNEQFF. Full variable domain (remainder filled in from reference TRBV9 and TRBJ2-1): DSGVTQTPKHLITATGQRVTLRCSPRSGDLSVYWYQQSLDQGLQFLIQYYNGEERAKGNILERFSAQQFPDLHSELNLSSLELGDSALYFCASSTPGLAGKSSYNEQFFGPGTRLTVL.

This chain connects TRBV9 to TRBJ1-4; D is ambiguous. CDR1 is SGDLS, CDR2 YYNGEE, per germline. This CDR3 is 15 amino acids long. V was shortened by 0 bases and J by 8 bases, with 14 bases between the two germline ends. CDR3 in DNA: TGTGCCAGCAGCGTAGGAGGGTCGAGAGGGGAAAAACTGTTTTTT. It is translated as CASSVGGSRGEKLFF.

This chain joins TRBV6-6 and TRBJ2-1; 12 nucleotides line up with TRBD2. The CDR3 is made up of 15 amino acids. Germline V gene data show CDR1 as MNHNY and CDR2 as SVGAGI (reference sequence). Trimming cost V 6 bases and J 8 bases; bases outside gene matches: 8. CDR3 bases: TGTGCCAGCAGCCAATCTAGCGGGAGGGCCGATGAGCAGTTCTTC. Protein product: CASSQSSGRADEQFF.

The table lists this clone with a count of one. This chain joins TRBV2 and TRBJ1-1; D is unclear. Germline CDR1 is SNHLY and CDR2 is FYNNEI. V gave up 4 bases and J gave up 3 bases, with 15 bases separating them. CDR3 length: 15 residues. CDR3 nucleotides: TGTGCCAGCAGTGGGGCGGGGATCGGGCACACTGAAGCTTTCTTT. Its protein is CASSGAGIGHTEAFF.

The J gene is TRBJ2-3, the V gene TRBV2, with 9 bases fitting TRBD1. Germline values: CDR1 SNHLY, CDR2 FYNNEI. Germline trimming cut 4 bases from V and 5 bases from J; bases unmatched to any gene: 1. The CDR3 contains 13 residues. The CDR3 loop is CASSVTGGDTQYF. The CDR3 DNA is TGTGCCAGCAGTGTGACAGGGGGAGATACGCAGTATTTT.

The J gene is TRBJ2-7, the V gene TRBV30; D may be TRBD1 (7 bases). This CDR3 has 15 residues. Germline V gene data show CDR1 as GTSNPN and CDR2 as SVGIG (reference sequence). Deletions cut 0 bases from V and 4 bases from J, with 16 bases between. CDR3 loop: CAWSVMTGRNYEQYF. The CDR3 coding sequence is TGTGCCTGGAGTGTAATGACAGGGAGGAATTACGAGCAGTACTTC.

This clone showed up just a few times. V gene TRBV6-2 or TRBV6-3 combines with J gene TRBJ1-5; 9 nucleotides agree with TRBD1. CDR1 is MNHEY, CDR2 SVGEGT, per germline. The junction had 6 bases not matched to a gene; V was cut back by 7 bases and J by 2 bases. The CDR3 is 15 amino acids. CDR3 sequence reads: CASTPGDRGNQPQHF. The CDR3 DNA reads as TGTGCCAGCACCCCAGGGGACAGGGGCAATCAGCCCCAGCATTTT.

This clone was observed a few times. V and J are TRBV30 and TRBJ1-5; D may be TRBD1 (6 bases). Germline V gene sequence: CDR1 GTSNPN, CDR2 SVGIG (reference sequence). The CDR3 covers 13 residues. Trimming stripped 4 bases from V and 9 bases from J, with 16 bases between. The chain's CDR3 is CAWTTGAERPQHF. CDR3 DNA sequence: TGTGCCTGGACGACAGGAGCCGAGCGGCCCCAGCATTTT.

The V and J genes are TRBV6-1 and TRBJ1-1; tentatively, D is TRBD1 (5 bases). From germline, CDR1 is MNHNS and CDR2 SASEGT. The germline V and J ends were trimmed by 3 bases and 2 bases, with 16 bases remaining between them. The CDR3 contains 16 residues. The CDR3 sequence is CASSDPGRVGNTEAFF. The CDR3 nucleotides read TGTGCCAGCAGTGATCCAGGGAGGGTTGGCAACACTGAAGCTTTCTTT.

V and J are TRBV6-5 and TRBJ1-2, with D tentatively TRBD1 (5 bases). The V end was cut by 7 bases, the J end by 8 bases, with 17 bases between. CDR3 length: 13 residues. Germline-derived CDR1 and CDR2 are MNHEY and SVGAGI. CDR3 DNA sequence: TGTGCCAGCACCAAGGCAGGGAGGGACGGCTACACCTTC. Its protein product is CASTKAGRDGYTF.

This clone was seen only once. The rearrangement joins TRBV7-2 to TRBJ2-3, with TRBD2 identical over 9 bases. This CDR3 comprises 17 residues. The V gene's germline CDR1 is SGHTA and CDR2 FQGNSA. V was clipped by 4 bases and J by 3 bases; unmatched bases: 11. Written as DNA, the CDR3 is TGTGCCAGCAGCTACGGGGGGACTAGCCCTGCGACAGATACGCAGTATTTT. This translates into CASSYGGTSPATDTQYF.

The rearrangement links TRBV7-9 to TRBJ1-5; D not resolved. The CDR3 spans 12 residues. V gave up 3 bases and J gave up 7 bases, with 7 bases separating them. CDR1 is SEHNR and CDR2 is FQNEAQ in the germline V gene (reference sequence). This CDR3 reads CASSLGEQPQHF. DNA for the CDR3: TGTGCCAGCAGCTTGGGCGAACAGCCCCAGCATTTT.

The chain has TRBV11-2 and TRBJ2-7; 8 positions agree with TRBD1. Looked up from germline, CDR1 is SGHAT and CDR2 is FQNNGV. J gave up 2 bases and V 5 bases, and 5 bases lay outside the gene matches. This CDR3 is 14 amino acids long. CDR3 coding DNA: TGTGCCAGCAGCCACCGGGACAGGCCCTACGAGCAGTACTTC. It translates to CASSHRDRPYEQYF. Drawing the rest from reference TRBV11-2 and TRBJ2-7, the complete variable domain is EAGVAQSPRYKIIEKRQSVAFWCNPISGHATLYWYQQILGQGPKLLIQFQNNGVVDDSQLPKDRFSAERLKGVDSTLKIQPAKLEDSAVYLCASSHRDRPYEQYFGPGTRLTVT.

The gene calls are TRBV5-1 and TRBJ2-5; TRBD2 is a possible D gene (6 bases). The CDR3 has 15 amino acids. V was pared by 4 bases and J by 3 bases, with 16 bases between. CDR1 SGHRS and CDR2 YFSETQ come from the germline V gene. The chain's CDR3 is CASSPGAGTEETQYF. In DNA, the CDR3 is TGCGCCAGCAGCCCCGGGGCAGGGACTGAAGAGACCCAGTACTTC. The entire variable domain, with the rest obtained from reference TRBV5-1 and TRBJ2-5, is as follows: KAGVTQTPRYLIKTRGQQVTLSCSPISGHRSVSWYQQTPGQGLQFLFEYFSETQRNKGNFPGRFSGRQFSNSRSEMNVSTLELGDSALYLCASSPGAGTEETQYFGPGTRLLVL.

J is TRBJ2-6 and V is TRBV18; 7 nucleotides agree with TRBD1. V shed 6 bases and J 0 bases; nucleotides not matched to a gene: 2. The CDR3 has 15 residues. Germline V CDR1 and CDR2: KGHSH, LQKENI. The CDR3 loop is CASSQGVSGANVLTF. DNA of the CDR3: TGTGCCAGCTCTCAGGGGGTCTCTGGGGCCAACGTCCTGACTTTC.

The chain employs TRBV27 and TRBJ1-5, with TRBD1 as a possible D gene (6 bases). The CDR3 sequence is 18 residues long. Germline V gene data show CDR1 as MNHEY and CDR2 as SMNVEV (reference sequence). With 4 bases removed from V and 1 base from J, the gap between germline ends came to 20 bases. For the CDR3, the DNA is TGTGCCAGCAGTTCTGCGCCGGGACACACGGGAAGCAATCAGCCCCAGCATTTT. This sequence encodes CASSSAPGHTGSNQPQHF.